The present T cell receptor (beta chain) was sequenced within a study of shared clonotypes between healthy human individuals. Naive CD8 isolation took CD45RO-negative cells positively selected for CCR7 and excluded terminally differentiated effector memory CD45RA+ cells. In regard to this clone: The same CDR3 also results from other DNA sequences found in this sample.

TCRdb's table, derived via immunoSEQ multiplex PCR, lists solely in-frame clones and lacks some. The data hold a few million clones, with about 93% observed a single time. CDR1 SQVTM and CDR2 ANQGSEA come from the germline V gene. CDR3 length equals 14 residues. Trimming removed 3 bases from V and 1 base from J; junction bases left unmatched: 4. Sequencing used naive CD8+ T cells from PBMCs. V usage is TRBV29-1 and J usage is TRBJ2-7; 9 nucleotides match TRBD1. The TCR originated in a man between 18 and 35 years old in good health. Some clones in this sample may be carry-over from other donors' samples. This CDR3 is CSVESGQGSYEQYF. The CDR3 nucleotides are TGCAGCGTTGAGTCGGGACAGGGTTCCTACGAGCAGTACTTC.